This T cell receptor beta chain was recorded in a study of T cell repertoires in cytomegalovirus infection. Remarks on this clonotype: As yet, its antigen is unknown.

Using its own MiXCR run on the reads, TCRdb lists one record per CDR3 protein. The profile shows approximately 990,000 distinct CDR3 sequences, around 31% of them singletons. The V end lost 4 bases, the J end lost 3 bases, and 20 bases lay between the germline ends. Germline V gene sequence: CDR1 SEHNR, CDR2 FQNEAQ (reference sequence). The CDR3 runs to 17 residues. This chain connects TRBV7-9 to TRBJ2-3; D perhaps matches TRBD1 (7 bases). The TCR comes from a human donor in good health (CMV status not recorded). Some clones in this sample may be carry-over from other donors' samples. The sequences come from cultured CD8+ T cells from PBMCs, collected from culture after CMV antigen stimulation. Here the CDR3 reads CASSSPVRGVGTDTQYF. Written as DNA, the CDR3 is TGTGCCAGCAGCTCCCCCGTCAGGGGGGTGGGTACAGATACGCAGTATTTT.